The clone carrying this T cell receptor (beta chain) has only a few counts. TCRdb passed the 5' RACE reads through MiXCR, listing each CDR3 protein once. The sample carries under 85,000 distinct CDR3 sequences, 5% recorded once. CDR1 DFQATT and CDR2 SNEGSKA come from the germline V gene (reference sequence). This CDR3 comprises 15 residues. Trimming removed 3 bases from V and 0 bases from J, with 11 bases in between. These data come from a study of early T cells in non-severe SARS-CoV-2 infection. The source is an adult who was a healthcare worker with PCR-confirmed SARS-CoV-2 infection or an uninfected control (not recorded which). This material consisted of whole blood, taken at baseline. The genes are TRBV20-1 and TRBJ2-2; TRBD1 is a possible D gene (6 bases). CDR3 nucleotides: TGCAGTGCTAGCGACGGACAGCCGAACACCGGGGAGCTGTTTTTT. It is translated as CSASDGQPNTGELFF.